These 7 T cell receptor beta chains were sequenced from one sample in a study of T cell responses to AZD1222 COVID-19 vaccine (dated by TCRdb to the early 2020s). The library was produced with the immunoSEQ multiplex PCR assay. TCRdb's version of the immuneACCESS table is confined to in-frame rearrangements and falls short of the full clone set. An unresolved V gene accounts for under half of the shortfall where checked; the remainder is of unknown origin. The sample yields around 140,000 clones; more than 90% were counted once. The ten largest clones add up to 1.5% to 2% of the sample. The sample's time point, from its label and the paper: baseline before first vaccination. The input for sequencing was peripheral blood, taken on day 0 of AZD1222 vaccination. The receptor source for this set is an adult in good health.

For the CDR3, the DNA is TGTGCCAGTAGTATTCCGGGACAGAAGACCTATGGCTACACCTTC. This translates into CASSIPGQKTYGYTF. The V call is TRBV19, the J call TRBJ1-2; 7 bases align to TRBD1. The junction had 8 bases not matched to a gene; V was cut back by 3 bases and J by 4 bases. The CDR3 is 15 residues long. Germline V lookup: CDR1 LNHDA, CDR2 SQIVND (reference sequence).

The genes are TRBV6-6 and TRBJ2-3; possible D gene TRBD2, 6 bases. The V gene's germline CDR1 is MNHNY and CDR2 SVGAGI (reference sequence). This CDR3 is 12 amino acids long. Trimming removed 6 bases from V and 5 bases from J, with 9 bases in between. CDR3 sequence reads: CASSPEGDTQYF. Here the CDR3 DNA reads TGTGCCAGCAGCCCGGAGGGAGATACGCAGTATTTT.

V usage is TRBV27 and J usage is TRBJ1-1, with D possibly being TRBD1 (6 bases). CDR1 and CDR2 from the germline V gene are MNHEY and SMNVEV (reference sequence). The CDR3 covers 18 residues. The ends were cut back, 6 bases at V and 0 bases at J, with 23 bases in the middle. In DNA form, the CDR3 reads TGTGCCAGCAGCGAAAGGACAGCCCAAAGGGTGTTGAACACTGAAGCTTTCTTT. Protein product: CASSERTAQRVLNTEAFF.

This chain links TRBV12-3 or TRBV12-4 with TRBJ2-2; perhaps TRBD2 as D (5 bases). The CDR3 loop spans 13 amino acids. V lost 6 bases and J 4 bases, leaving 9 bases between the germline ends. CDR3 residues: CASSRGGTGELFF. The CDR3 nucleotides are TGTGCCAGCAGCCGAGGAGGCACCGGGGAGCTGTTTTTT.

In its sample, this clone was seen once. The rearrangement links TRBV7-9 to TRBJ2-5; 8 bases fit TRBD1. V lost 2 bases, J lost 5 bases, and 4 bases stayed unmatched. Germline V gives CDR1 SEHNR, CDR2 FQNEAQ (reference sequence). The CDR3 is 14 amino acids. The CDR3 protein is CASSLQGAGETQYF. The CDR3 region has the DNA TGTGCCAGCAGCTTACAGGGGGCGGGCGAGACCCAGTACTTC. The variable domain in full, completed from reference TRBV7-9 and TRBJ2-5, reads DTGVSQNPRHKITKRGQNVTFRCDPISEHNRLYWYRQTLGQGPEFLTYFQNEAQLEKSRLLSDRFSAERPKGSFSTLEIQRTEQGDSAMYLCASSLQGAGETQYFGPGTRLLVL.

This clone was counted once. The genes are TRBV18 and TRBJ2-5; no reliable D call. The CDR3 is made up of 12 amino acids. The V end lost 3 bases, the J end lost 5 bases, and 7 bases lay between the germline ends. Germline lookup yields CDR1 KGHSH and CDR2 LQKENI. The CDR3 loop is CASSPYAETQYF. CDR3 bases: TGTGCCAGCTCACCTTACGCGGAGACCCAGTACTTC.

V gene TRBV11-2 combines with J gene TRBJ1-1; perhaps TRBD1 as D (6 bases). Germline V gene data show CDR1 as SGHAT and CDR2 as FQNNGV. The germline V and J ends were trimmed by 5 bases and 1 base, with 8 bases remaining between them. This CDR3 comprises 13 residues. As DNA, the CDR3 is TGTGCCAGCAGCGCGGACAGGAACACTGAAGCTTTCTTT. Its protein product is CASSADRNTEAFF.